A selection of T cell receptor beta chains follows, all from one sample in a study of cytomegalovirus exposure and HLA in healthy donors. The assay was immunoSEQ multiplex PCR, and TCRdb's table has in-frame clones only and misses some. The table has 55,000 to 65,000 clones, roughly 87% seen once. Material: PBMCs. These TCRs come from a female donor in good health and CMV-seronegative. Both conserved end residues are part of each CDR3. The D gene is left open where the match is weak.

TRBJ2-3	TRBV13	16	TRBD2	CASSLLAENSTDTQYF
TRBJ2-7	TRBV29-1	16	TRBD2	CSVEGLAGGPRNEQYF
TRBJ2-6	TRBV7-9	17	NA	CASSFGTEGLRANVLTF
TRBJ1-2	TRBV20-1	11	NA	CSLPNGYGYTF
TRBJ1-5	TRBV21-1	15	NA	CASSKGGQGDQPQHF
TRBJ2-1	TRBV4-1	16	TRBD2	CASSQPGTRIYNEQFF
TRBJ1-1	TRBV6-1	13	TRBD1	CASSNRGNTEAFF
TRBJ2-3	TRBV7-9	14	NA	CASSLRDRADTQYF
TRBJ2-5	TRBV4-3	15	NA	CASSQVETRRETQYF
NA	TRBV2	16	TRBD2	CASSVPTSGDSYEQYF
TRBJ2-1	TRBV27	14	TRBD2	CASSLVAGGGEQFF
TRBJ2-1	TRBV9	15	TRBD1	CASSETGGSYNEQFF
TRBJ1-1	TRBV5-1	13	NA	CASRNRVDTEAFF
TRBJ1-1	TRBV27	14	NA	CASSLSSERSEAFF
TRBJ2-7	TRBV27	15	TRBD2	CASSGWTSPYYEQYF
TRBJ1-3	TRBV30	14	TRBD1	CAWEGAFVGNTIYF
TRBJ1-2	TRBV9	14	TRBD1	CASSVGGQGISYTF
TRBJ2-3	TRBV5-4	16	TRBD2	CASSLWRAGGQDTQYF
TRBJ2-1	TRBV18	18	TRBD1	CASSPRWTGSTSYNEQFF
TRBJ1-1	TRBV10-3	17	TRBD1	CAISESPGGIGDTEAFF
TRBJ1-1	TRBV11-3	13	NA	CASSAGENTEAFF
TRBJ2-7	TRBV18	16	TRBD2	CASSPSGLADSYEQYF
TRBJ2-3	TRBV6-1	13	NA	CASSPWTGNTQYF
TRBJ2-5	TRBV7-2	15	TRBD2	CASSLGSGGGETQYF
TRBJ2-7	TRBV5-1	15	NA	CASSLEVRGPYEQYF
TRBJ2-3	TRBV2	15	TRBD1	CASNGQGTGTDTQYF
TRBJ2-7	TRBV4-3	15	NA	CASSQVTGSSYEQYF